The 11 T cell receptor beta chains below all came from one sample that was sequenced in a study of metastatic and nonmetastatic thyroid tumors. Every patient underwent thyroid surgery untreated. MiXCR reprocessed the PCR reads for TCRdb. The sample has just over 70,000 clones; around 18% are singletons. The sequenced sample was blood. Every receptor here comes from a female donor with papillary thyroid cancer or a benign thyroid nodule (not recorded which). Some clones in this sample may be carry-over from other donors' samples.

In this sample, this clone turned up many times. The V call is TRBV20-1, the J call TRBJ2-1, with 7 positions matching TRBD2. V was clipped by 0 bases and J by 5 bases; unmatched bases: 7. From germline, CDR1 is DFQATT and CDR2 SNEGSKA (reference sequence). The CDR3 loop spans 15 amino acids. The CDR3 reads CSARDLWLADNEQFF. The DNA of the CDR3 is TGCAGTGCTAGAGATCTGTGGCTAGCGGACAATGAGCAGTTCTTC.

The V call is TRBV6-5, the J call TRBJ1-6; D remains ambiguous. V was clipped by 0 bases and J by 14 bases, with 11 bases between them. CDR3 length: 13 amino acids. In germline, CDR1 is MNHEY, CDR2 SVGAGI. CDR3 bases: TGTGCCAGCAGTTACTCGGGAGAAGGGACCCTCCACTTT. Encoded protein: CASSYSGEGTLHF.

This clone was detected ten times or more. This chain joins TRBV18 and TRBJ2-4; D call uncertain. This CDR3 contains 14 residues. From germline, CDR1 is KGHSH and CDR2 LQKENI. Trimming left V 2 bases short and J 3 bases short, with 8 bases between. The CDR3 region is CASSPGVGKNIQYF. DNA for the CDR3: TGTGCCAGCTCACCAGGGGTGGGCAAAAACATTCAGTACTTC. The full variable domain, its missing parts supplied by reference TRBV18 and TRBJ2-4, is NAGVMQNPRHLVRRRGQEARLRCSPMKGHSHVYWYRQLPEEGLKFMVYLQKENIIDESGMPKERFSAEFPKEGPSILRIQQVVRGDSAAYFCASSPGVGKNIQYFGAGTRLSVL.

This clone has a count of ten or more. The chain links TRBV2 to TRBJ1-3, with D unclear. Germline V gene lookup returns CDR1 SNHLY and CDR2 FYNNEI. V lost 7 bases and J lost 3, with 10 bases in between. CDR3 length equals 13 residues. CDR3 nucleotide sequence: TGTGCCAGCAATGAGGAGCATGGAAACACCATATATTTT. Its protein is CASNEEHGNTIYF.

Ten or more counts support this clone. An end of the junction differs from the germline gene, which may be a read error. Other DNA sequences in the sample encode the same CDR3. Written as DNA, the CDR3 is TGCGCCAGTAGCTTCGAGAACACCGGGGAGCTGTTTTTT. This sequence encodes CASSFENTGELFF. The J gene is TRBJ2-2, the V gene TRBV5-1; no reliable D call. CDR1 is SGHRS and CDR2 is YFSETQ in the germline V gene. The CDR3 loop spans 13 amino acids.

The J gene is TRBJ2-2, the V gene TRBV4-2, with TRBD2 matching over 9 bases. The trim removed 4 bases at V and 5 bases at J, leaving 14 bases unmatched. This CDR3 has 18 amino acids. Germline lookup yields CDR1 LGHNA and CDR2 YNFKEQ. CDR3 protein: CASSPSSSGVSETGELFF. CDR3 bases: TGTGCCAGCAGCCCTTCTTCTAGCGGGGTTTCGGAGACCGGGGAGCTGTTTTTT.

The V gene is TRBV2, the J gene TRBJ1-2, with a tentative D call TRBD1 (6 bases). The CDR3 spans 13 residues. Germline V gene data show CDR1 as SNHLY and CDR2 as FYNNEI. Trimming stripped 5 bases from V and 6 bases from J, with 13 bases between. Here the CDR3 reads CASSRGAPHGYTF. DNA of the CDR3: TGTGCCAGCAGTCGGGGGGCGCCCCATGGCTACACCTTC.

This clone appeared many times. This CDR3 reads CASSEGGGLPHTQYF. DNA for the CDR3: TGTGCCAGCAGTGAAGGCGGGGGGTTACCCCATACGCAGTATTTT. The chain uses TRBV2 and TRBJ2-3; TRBD2 matches at 8 bases. The CDR3 contains 15 residues. CDR1 and CDR2 from the germline V gene are SNHLY and FYNNEI. V trimming: 1 base; J trimming: 7 bases; junction bases outside the gene matches: 7.

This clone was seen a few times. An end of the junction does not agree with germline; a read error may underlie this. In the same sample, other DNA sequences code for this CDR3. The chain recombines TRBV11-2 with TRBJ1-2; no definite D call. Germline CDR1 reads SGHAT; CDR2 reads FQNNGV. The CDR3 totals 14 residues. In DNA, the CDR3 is TGTGCCAGTAGCTTAGGCTCCAGTCCAGGTGGCTACACCTTC. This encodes CASSLGSSPGGYTF.

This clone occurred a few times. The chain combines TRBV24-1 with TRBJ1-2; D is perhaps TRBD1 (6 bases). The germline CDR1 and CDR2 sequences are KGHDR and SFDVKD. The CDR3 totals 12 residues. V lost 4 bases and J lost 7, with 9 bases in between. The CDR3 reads CATSDYRAGYTF. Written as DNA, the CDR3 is TGTGCCACCAGTGACTACAGGGCTGGCTACACCTTC.

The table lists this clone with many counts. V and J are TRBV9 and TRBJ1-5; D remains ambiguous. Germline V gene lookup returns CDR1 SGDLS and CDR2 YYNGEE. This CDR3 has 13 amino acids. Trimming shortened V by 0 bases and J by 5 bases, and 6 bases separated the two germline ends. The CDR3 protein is CASSVDGYQPQHF. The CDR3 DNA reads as TGTGCCAGCAGCGTAGACGGGTATCAGCCCCAGCATTTT.